Below are 4 T cell receptor beta chains sequenced from a single sample in a study of blood T cells in healthy people across ages. Combining a sample-barcoded 5' primer with a J-beta primer mix, a second PCR ran for about 7 to 12 cycles. TCRdb recomputed calls from the 5' RACE reads with MiXCR, one row per CDR3 protein. The table shows 1.5 million to 2 million distinct CDR3 sequences, with around half occurring only once. Sequencing used blood. The origin of the receptors is a woman aged 40 to 55 in good health.

The chain links TRBV29-1 to TRBJ1-2; D is unclear. Germline assignment: CDR1 SQVTM and CDR2 ANQGSEA. V lost 0 bases and J lost 8, with 10 bases in between. The CDR3 length is 12 residues. CDR3 nucleotide sequence: TGCAGCGTTGAAGAAGGCCGGGGAGGCTACACCTTC. This encodes CSVEEGRGGYTF.

The chain uses TRBV5-1 and TRBJ2-1, with TRBD1 matching over 11 bases. CDR1 SGHRS and CDR2 YFSETQ come from the germline V gene. J lost 7 bases, V lost 0 bases, and 6 bases had no gene match. This CDR3 is built from 16 residues. This chain's CDR3 is CASSLAGRDRGNEQFF. CDR3 DNA sequence: TGCGCCAGCAGCTTGGCCGGCCGGGACAGGGGGAATGAGCAGTTCTTC.

CDR3 bases: TGTGCCAGCAGCCCGGGACTAGCGGGGGGGAACTTAGCCAAAAACATTCAGTACTTC. Amino acid sequence: CASSPGLAGGNLAKNIQYF. V usage is TRBV3-1 and J usage is TRBJ2-4, with 16 bases fitting TRBD2. Germline lookup yields CDR1 LGHDT and CDR2 YNNKEL (reference sequence). V was pared by 4 bases and J by 0 bases, with 6 bases of the junction left unmatched. The CDR3 length is 19 residues.

The chain employs TRBV25-1 and TRBJ2-5; TRBD1 agrees at 7 bases. V was pared by 2 bases and J by 4 bases, with 7 bases of the junction left unmatched. CDR3 length equals 15 residues. Germline CDR1 MGHDK, CDR2 SYGVNS. The CDR3 region has the DNA TGTGCCAGCAGTGAACCCGACAGGGCGGCAGAGACCCAGTACTTC. Residues: CASSEPDRAAETQYF. The entire variable domain, with the rest obtained from reference TRBV25-1 and TRBJ2-5, is as follows: EADIYQTPRYLVIGTGKKITLECSQTMGHDKMYWYQQDPGMELHLIHYSYGVNSTEKGDLSSESTVSRIRTEHFPLTLESARPSHTSQYLCASSEPDRAAETQYFGPGTRLLVL.